The sequence of this TCR beta chain was determined in a study of monozygotic twins with inflammatory bowel disease. Regarding the study as a whole: Researchers reported no repertoire similarity difference between concordant and discordant twins, possibly from limited power. Data gave no support to a single strong signal or clonotype associated with IBD.

This CDR3 has 15 residues. Germline V lookup: CDR1 DFQATT, CDR2 SNEGSKA (reference sequence). A remark on this clonotype: Its antigen remains unknown.

Starting material for each TCR library was around 3,500 ng of total RNA. Following a re-call of the 5' RACE reads, TCRdb has one entry per CDR3 protein and lacks DNA. Its clone listing holds roughly 300,000 distinct CDR3 sequences. The sample consisted of blood. V gene TRBV20-1 combines with J gene TRBJ2-3; TCRdb indicates TRBD1, and absent DNA this call remains unverified. This receptor was obtained from a human donor with ulcerative colitis or Crohn's disease, or a healthy co-twin of an affected twin (not recorded which). CDR3 loop: CSAPDGGPSTDTQYF.